These 18 T cell receptor beta chains were all obtained from the same sample, sequenced in a study of blood T cells in healthy people across ages. A second PCR of roughly 7 to 11 cycles used a sample-barcoded 5' primer and a J-beta primer mix. TCRdb re-called the 5' RACE reads through MiXCR, storing one row per CDR3 protein. The sample includes 650,000 to 800,000 distinct CDR3 sequences, around two fifths of them seen just once. The sample taken for sequencing was blood. These receptors all come from a man in his sixties in good health.

This clonotype was counted at least ten times. The junction differs from germline at one of its ends, possibly a read error. The chain couples TRBV5-1 to TRBJ2-1; 10 nucleotides align to TRBD2. The CDR3 runs 15 residues. Per germline, CDR1 SGHRS and CDR2 YFSETQ. The CDR3 coding sequence is TGTGCCAGCAGCTTACTAGCGGGGACCTACAATGAGCAGTTCTTC. Its protein product is CASSLLAGTYNEQFF.

This clonotype appeared once. The chain links TRBV7-2 to TRBJ1-4; D is possibly TRBD1 (5 bases). Germline V gives CDR1 SGHTA, CDR2 FQGNSA. Trimming removed 8 bases from V and 4 bases from J, with 11 bases in between. The CDR3 is 13 amino acids. CDR3 DNA sequence: TGTGCCAGCCAGGGCAATCTTAATGAAAAACTGTTTTTT. Residues: CASQGNLNEKLFF.

This clonotype was observed a few times. The chain carries TRBV3-1 and TRBJ2-7; TRBD2 matches 9 bases. The germline gives CDR1 LGHDT, CDR2 YNNKEL (reference sequence). With 2 bases clipped from V and 9 bases from J, the junction kept 14 bases outside the gene matches. The CDR3 runs to 16 residues. CDR3 protein: CASSQTTSGQLYGQYF. The CDR3 nucleotides read TGTGCCAGCAGCCAAACGACTAGCGGACAACTTTATGGGCAGTACTTC.

The V and J genes are TRBV29-1 and TRBJ2-7, with D maybe TRBD1 (5 bases). Trimming removed 4 bases at V and 7 bases at J, with 14 bases between. Germline loops: CDR1 SQVTM, CDR2 ANQGSEA. The CDR3 runs 12 residues. The CDR3 spells CSVGQGSGEQYF. The CDR3 DNA reads TGCAGCGTTGGGCAGGGCTCCGGGGAGCAGTACTTC.

The CDR3 DNA sequence: TGTGCCAGCAGCTTTAGGGCGGGGGGCCAGGGAGAGACCCAGTACTTC. Residues: CASSFRAGGQGETQYF. The chain combines TRBV7-6 with TRBJ2-5, with 8 bases fitting TRBD2. Germline assignment: CDR1 SGHVS and CDR2 FNYEAQ. The CDR3 runs 16 residues. V gave up 3 bases and J gave up 4 bases; unmatched junction bases: 10.

V and J are TRBV7-2 and TRBJ2-3; D call uncertain. The CDR3 has 15 residues. In germline, CDR1 is SGHTA, CDR2 FQGNSA. The ends were cut back, 2 bases at V and 2 bases at J, with 11 bases in the middle. The CDR3, as DNA: TGTGCCAGCAGCTTAAGTACCCTCCCCACAGATACGCAGTATTTT. Residues: CASSLSTLPTDTQYF. The entire variable domain, with the rest obtained from reference TRBV7-2 and TRBJ2-3, is as follows: GAGVSQSPSNKVTEKGKDVELRCDPISGHTALYWYRQSLGQGLEFLIYFQGNSAPDKSGLPSDRFSAERTGGSVSTLTIQRTQQEDSAVYLCASSLSTLPTDTQYFGPGTRLTVL.

The chain combines TRBV5-6 with TRBJ2-3, with TRBD1 identical over 10 bases. The V gene end was trimmed by 3 bases and the J gene end by 5 bases; junction bases not matched to a gene: 6. In germline, CDR1 is SGHDT, CDR2 YYEEEE. This CDR3 region has 15 residues. The CDR3 nucleotides read TGTGCCAGCAGCTCTCGACAGGGGGCGAGAGATACGCAGTATTTT. Its protein is CASSSRQGARDTQYF.

This clonotype was observed at least ten times. This chain links TRBV4-3 with TRBJ2-7; 11 bases agree with TRBD1. The germline gives CDR1 LGHNA, CDR2 YSLEER. Germline trimming cut 4 bases from V and 4 bases from J; bases unmatched to any gene: 6. This CDR3 spans 15 amino acids. Written as DNA, the CDR3 is TGCGCCAGCAGCCTAGAAGGACAGGGGGCTTACGAGCAGTACTTC. Translating it yields CASSLEGQGAYEQYF.

Notes on this clonotype: The junction does not match germline at one end; this may be a read error. This chain uses TRBV5-1 with TRBJ2-7; TRBD1 aligns across 11 bases. The CDR3 runs to 14 residues. CDR1 and CDR2 (germline): SGHRS, YFSETQ. Here the CDR3 reads CAGSSGTGGEEQYF. The CDR3, as DNA: TGCGCCGGCAGTTCCGGGACAGGGGGGGAAGAGCAGTACTTC.

To note about this clonotype: Sequence at one end of the junction differs from germline and may be a read error. This chain joins TRBV5-1 and TRBJ2-6, with D perhaps matching TRBD1 (5 bases). The CDR3 runs 17 residues. Looked up from germline, CDR1 is SGHRS and CDR2 is YFSETQ. CDR3 residues: CASSLAQLSSGANVPTF. Here the CDR3 DNA reads TGCGCCAGCAGCTTGGCTCAGTTGAGCTCTGGGGCCAACGTCCCGACTTTC.

V usage is TRBV6-1 and J usage is TRBJ2-1; D ambiguous. CDR1 is MNHNS and CDR2 is SASEGT in the germline V gene. The CDR3 is made up of 13 amino acids. V lost 6 bases to trimming and J lost 5 bases, with 11 bases between them. The CDR3 region is CASRNWADNEQFF. The CDR3 DNA reads TGTGCCAGCAGAAATTGGGCAGACAATGAGCAGTTCTTC.

Worth noting for this clonotype: A much larger clone lies one base from this, so it may be a read error. The V and J genes are TRBV7-3 and TRBJ2-3; TRBD1 agrees at 9 bases. Germline CDR1 and CDR2: SGHTA and FQGTGA. The CDR3 runs to 16 residues. The CDR3 spells CASSLDRGGSTGTQYF. The CDR3 DNA is TGTGCCAGCAGCTTGGACAGGGGAGGGAGCACAGGTACGCAGTATTTT. Filled out from reference TRBV7-3 and TRBJ2-3, the complete variable domain reads GAGVSQTPSNKVTEKGKYVELRCDPISGHTALYWYRQSLGQGPEFLIYFQGTGAADDSGLPNDRFFAVRPEGSVSTLKIQRTERGDSAVYLCASSLDRGGSTGTQYFGPGTRLTVL.

V and J are TRBV20-1 and TRBJ2-2; 9 bases map to TRBD1. V lost 2 bases to trimming and J lost 4 bases; unmatched junction nucleotides: 5. The CDR3 extends over 15 amino acids. From germline, CDR1 is DFQATT and CDR2 SNEGSKA (reference sequence). Here the CDR3 DNA reads TGCAGTGCTAGAATCGGGACAGGGTCCACCGGGGAGCTGTTTTTT. Its protein product is CSARIGTGSTGELFF.

The CDR3 region has the DNA TGTGCCACCAGCAGACGGAGCGGGGGTACAGATACGCAGTATTTT. Translated, it gives CATSRRSGGTDTQYF. The chain links TRBV15 to TRBJ2-3; TRBD2 matches at 8 bases. Losses at the gene ends were 2 bases for V and 3 bases for J; bases not matched to a gene: 4. CDR1 and CDR2 from the germline V gene are LNHNV and YYDKDF (reference sequence). The CDR3 loop spans 15 amino acids. Full variable domain (outside the CDR3, taken from reference TRBV15 and TRBJ2-3): DAMVIQNPRYQVTQFGKPVTLSCSQTLNHNVMYWYQQKSSQAPKLLFHYYDKDFNNEADTPDNFQSRRPNTSFCFLDIRSPGLGDTAMYLCATSRRSGGTDTQYFGPGTRLTVL.

This clonotype turned up a few times. V is TRBV6-1 and J is TRBJ2-7, with TRBD1 as a possible D gene (7 bases). With 2 bases removed from V and 5 bases from J, the gap between germline ends came to 16 bases. The CDR3 totals 15 residues. Germline V lookup: CDR1 MNHNS, CDR2 SASEGT. The DNA of the CDR3 is TGTGCCAGCAGTGAAACGCGGGACAGACTCCACGAGCAGTACTTC. It specifies CASSETRDRLHEQYF.

In its sample, this clonotype was seen many times. The chain links TRBV7-2 to TRBJ2-7, with D unresolved. CDR3 length equals 14 residues. V lost 2 bases to trimming and J lost 0 bases, with 8 bases between them. Looked up from germline, CDR1 is SGHTA and CDR2 is FQGNSA. The CDR3 DNA is TGTGCCAGCAGCTTAACCAGGTCCTCCTACGAGCAGTACTTC. It encodes CASSLTRSSYEQYF.

The chain recombines TRBV20-1 with TRBJ2-3; 7 bases are shared with TRBD2. Germline V gene lookup returns CDR1 DFQATT and CDR2 SNEGSKA (reference sequence). There are 17 residues in the CDR3. The V segment lost 0 bases and the J segment 1 base; nucleotides outside the gene matches: 10. CDR3 DNA sequence: TGCAGTGCTAGAGACCTCCGGGACTACGAAGGCACAGATACGCAGTATTTT. Translated: CSARDLRDYEGTDTQYF.

This clonotype was seen only once. The V and J genes are TRBV6-2 or TRBV6-3 and TRBJ1-6; D gene unclear. The germline gives CDR1 MNHEY, CDR2 SVGEGT. The CDR3 loop spans 16 amino acids. V was trimmed by 8 bases and J by 0 bases, leaving 14 bases between them. The DNA of the CDR3 is TGTGCCAGCGGCCGGGGAGAGAGCTCCTATAATTCACCCCTCCACTTT. It is translated as CASGRGESSYNSPLHF.